In this sample, the clone carrying this TCR beta chain turned up a few times. This specimen comes from a study of identical twins. CDR1 and CDR2 (germline): SGHDN, FVKESK. The CDR3 sequence is 15 residues long. Trimming removed 0 bases from V and 3 bases from J, with 10 bases in between. TCRdb passed the 5' RACE reads through MiXCR, listing each CDR3 protein once. This repertoire shows 250,000 or so distinct CDR3 sequences, 5.5% to 8% found once; its top ten account for approximately 3.6%. Separately, the same data were catalogued under a study of yellow fever vaccine responses in identical twins.

The rearrangement joins TRBV14 to TRBJ2-3; the D is unclear. Sequencing was done on a sample of memory (CD45RO+) T cells sorted from blood. The receptor was isolated from a woman under 30 in good health. The CDR3 is CASSQDLISTDTQYF. In DNA form, the CDR3 reads TGTGCCAGCAGCCAAGATTTGATTTCGACAGATACGCAGTATTTT.